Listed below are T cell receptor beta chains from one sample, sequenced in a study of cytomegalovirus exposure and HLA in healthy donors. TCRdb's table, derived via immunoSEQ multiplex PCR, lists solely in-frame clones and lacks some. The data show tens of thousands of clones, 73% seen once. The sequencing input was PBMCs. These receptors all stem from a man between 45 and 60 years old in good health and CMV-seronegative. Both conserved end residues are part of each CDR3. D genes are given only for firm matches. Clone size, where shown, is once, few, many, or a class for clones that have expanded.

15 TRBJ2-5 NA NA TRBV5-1 CASIPLGGPQETQYF TGCGCCAGCATCCCGTTAGGGGGTCCTCAAGAGACCCAGTACTTC
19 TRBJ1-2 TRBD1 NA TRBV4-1 CASVINFPGQPQISYGYTF TGCGCCAGCGTCATCAACTTCCCGGGACAGCCCCAGATAAGCTATGGCTACACCTTC
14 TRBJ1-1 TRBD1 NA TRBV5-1 CASSAPGQGAEAFF TGCGCCAGCAGCGCTCCGGGACAGGGGGCTGAAGCTTTCTTT
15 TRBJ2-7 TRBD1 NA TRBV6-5 CASSYLGTVSYEQYF TGTGCCAGCAGTTACCTCGGGACAGTCTCCTACGAGCAGTACTTC
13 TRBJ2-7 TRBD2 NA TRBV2 CASSENRGGEQYF TGTGCCAGCAGTGAAAATCGGGGGGGCGAGCAGTACTTC
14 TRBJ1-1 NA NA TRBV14 CASSHSGRNTEAFF TGTGCCAGCAGCCACAGCGGAAGAAACACTGAAGCTTTCTTT
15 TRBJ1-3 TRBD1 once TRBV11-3 CASSPGQGPGNTIYF TGTGCCAGCAGCCCCGGACAGGGCCCCGGAAACACCATATATTTT
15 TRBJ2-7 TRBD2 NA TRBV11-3 CASSSGTSGVDEQYF TGTGCCAGCAGCTCCGGGACTAGCGGGGTCGACGAGCAGTACTTC
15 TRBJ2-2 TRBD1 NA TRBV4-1 CASSSQGASTGELFF TGCGCCAGCAGCTCACAGGGGGCTAGTACCGGGGAGCTGTTTTTT
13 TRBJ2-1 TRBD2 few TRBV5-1 CASSLYPGGKQFF TGCGCCAGCAGCTTGTACCCGGGGGGGAAGCAGTTCTTC
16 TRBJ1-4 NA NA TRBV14 CASSQGSGHRAEKLFF TGTGCCAGCAGCCAAGGATCGGGACATCGCGCTGAAAAACTGTTTTTT
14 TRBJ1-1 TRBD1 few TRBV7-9 CASSSRQGWTEAFF TGTGCCAGCAGCTCCCGACAGGGGTGGACTGAAGCTTTCTTT
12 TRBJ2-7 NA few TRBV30 CAWSGGAYEQYF TGTGCCTGGAGTGGGGGGGCCTACGAGCAGTACTTC
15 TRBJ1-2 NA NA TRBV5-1 CASSLDGRPPYGYTF TGCGCCAGCAGCTTGGACGGCAGGCCCCCCTATGGCTACACCTTC
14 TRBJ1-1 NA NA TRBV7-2 CASSTTVGYYEAFF TGTGCCAGCAGCACGACAGTGGGATATTATGAAGCTTTCTTT
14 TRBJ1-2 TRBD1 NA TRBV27 CASSLSTGVYGYTF TGTGCCAGCAGTTTATCGACAGGGGTCTATGGCTACACCTTC
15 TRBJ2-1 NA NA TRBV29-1 CSAKRDSGTYNEQFF TGCAGCGCCAAACGCGATAGCGGCACCTACAATGAGCAGTTCTTC
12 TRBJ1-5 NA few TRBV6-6 CASRQGLQPQHF TGTGCCAGCAGACAGGGTCTACAGCCCCAGCATTTT
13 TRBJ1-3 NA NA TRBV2 CASIQGMRNTIYF TGTGCCAGCATCCAGGGAATGAGAAACACCATATATTTT
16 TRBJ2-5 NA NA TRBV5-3 CARSYPGGRYQETQYF TGTGCCAGAAGCTACCCCGGGGGAAGGTACCAAGAGACCCAGTACTTC
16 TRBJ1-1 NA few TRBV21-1 CASSKGQTGVGTEAFF TGTGCCAGCAGCAAGGGCCAGACAGGGGTTGGCACTGAAGCTTTCTTT
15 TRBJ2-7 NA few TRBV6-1 CASSEVASVDYEQYF TGTGCCAGCAGTGAAGTGGCTAGCGTAGACTACGAGCAGTACTTC
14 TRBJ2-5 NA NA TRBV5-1 CASSLASTQETQYF TGCGCCAGCAGCTTGGCCAGTACCCAAGAGACCCAGTACTTC
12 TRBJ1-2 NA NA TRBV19 CASSISVYGYTF TGTGCCAGTAGTATTAGCGTGTACGGCTACACCTTC
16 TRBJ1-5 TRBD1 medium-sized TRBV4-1 CASSQATGQGNQPQHF TGCGCCAGCAGCCAAGCAACCGGACAGGGTAATCAGCCCCAGCATTTT
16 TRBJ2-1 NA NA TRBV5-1 CASSFKDWIPHNEQFF TGCGCCAGCAGCTTCAAGGACTGGATCCCCCACAATGAGCAGTTCTTC
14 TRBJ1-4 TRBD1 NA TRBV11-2 CASSPTGVREKLFF TGTGCCAGCAGCCCGACAGGGGTCCGTGAAAAACTGTTTTTT
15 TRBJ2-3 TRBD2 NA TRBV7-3 CASSFLGGNTDTQYF TGTGCCAGCAGCTTCCTCGGGGGGAACACAGATACGCAGTATTTT
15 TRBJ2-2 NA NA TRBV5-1 CASSLGDKNTGELFF TGCGCCAGCAGCTTGGGGGACAAAAACACCGGGGAGCTGTTTTTT
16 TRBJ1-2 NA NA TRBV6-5 CASSYSKSGVLYGYTF TGTGCCAGCAGTTACTCGAAATCCGGGGTGCTCTATGGCTACACCTTC
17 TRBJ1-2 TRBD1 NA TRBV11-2 CASSSSTGAMLDYGYTF TGTGCCAGCAGCTCCTCGACAGGGGCGATGCTTGACTATGGCTACACCTTC
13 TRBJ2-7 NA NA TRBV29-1 CSVEDGESYEQYF TGCAGCGTTGAAGATGGAGAATCCTACGAGCAGTACTTC
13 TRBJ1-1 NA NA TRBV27 CASSLGWSTEAFF TGTGCCAGCAGTCTAGGATGGAGCACTGAAGCTTTCTTT
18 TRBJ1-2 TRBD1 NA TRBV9 CASSVVDRGPSANYGYTF TGTGCCAGCAGCGTAGTTGACAGGGGTCCCTCTGCTAACTATGGCTACACCTTC
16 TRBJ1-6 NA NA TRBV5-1 CASRFEPSSYNSPLHF TGCGCCAGCAGGTTTGAGCCGAGCTCCTATAATTCACCCCTCCACTTT
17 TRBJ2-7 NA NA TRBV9 CASSVGVGVNGKDEQYF TGTGCCAGCAGCGTTGGAGTTGGAGTGAACGGGAAGGACGAGCAGTACTTC
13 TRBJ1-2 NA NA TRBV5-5 CASTYRANYGYTF TGTGCCAGCACCTACAGGGCTAACTATGGCTACACCTTC
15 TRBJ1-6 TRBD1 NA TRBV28 CASRVQGGYNSPLHF TGTGCCAGCAGGGTACAGGGGGGCTATAATTCACCCCTCCACTTT
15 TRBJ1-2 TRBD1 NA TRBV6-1 CASSEFLTGFYGYTF TGTGCCAGCAGTGAATTCCTGACAGGGTTCTATGGCTACACCTTC
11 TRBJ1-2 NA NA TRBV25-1 CASSLGDGYTF TGTGCCAGCAGTTTAGGGGATGGCTACACCTTC
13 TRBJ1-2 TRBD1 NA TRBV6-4 CASSPSGQGGYTF TGTGCCAGCAGTCCGTCGGGACAGGGAGGCTACACCTTC
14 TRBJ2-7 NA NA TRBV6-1 CASTGWDKTYEQYF TGTGCCAGCACCGGCTGGGACAAGACCTACGAGCAGTACTTC
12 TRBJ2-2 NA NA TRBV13 CASSLRTGELFF TGTGCCAGCAGCTTACGCACCGGGGAGCTGTTTTTT
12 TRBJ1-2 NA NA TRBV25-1 CASQGSPLSYTF TGTGCCAGCCAGGGGAGTCCACTAAGCTACACCTTC
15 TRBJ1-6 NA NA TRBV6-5 CASSSRDTYNSPLHF TGTGCCAGCAGTAGCCGGGACACCTATAATTCACCCCTCCACTTT
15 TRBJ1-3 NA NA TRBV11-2 CASSLPRALGNTIYF TGTGCCAGCAGCTTACCCAGGGCGTTAGGAAACACCATATATTTT
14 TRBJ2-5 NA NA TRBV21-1 CASSRPRSQETQYF TGTGCCAGCAGCAGGCCGCGGAGCCAAGAGACCCAGTACTTC
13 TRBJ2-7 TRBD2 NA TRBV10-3 CAISGGLVGEQYF TGTGCCATCAGTGGTGGACTAGTTGGTGAGCAGTACTTC
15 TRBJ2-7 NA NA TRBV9 CASSVGGTQYYEQYF TGTGCCAGCAGCGTGGGTGGGACACAATACTACGAGCAGTACTTC
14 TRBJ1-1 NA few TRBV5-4 CASSLDRAGTEAFF TGTGCCAGCAGCTTGGACAGGGCGGGCACTGAAGCTTTCTTT
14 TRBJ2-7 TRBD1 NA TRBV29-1 CSVEKGEHRGEQYF TGCAGCGTTGAAAAAGGGGAACACAGGGGCGAGCAGTACTTC
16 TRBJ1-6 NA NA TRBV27 CASSPLGGLYNSPLHF TGTGCCAGCAGCCCTCTGGGGGGGCTCTATAATTCACCCCTCCACTTT
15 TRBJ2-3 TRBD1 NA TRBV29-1 CSGGPDRGTTDTQYF TGCAGCGGGGGGCCAGACAGGGGAACCACAGATACGCAGTATTTT
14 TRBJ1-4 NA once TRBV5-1 CASSETATNEKLFF TGCGCCAGCAGCGAAACAGCAACTAATGAAAAACTGTTTTTT
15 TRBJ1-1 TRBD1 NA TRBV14 CASSLLQGRNTEAFF TGTGCCAGCAGCCTCTTACAGGGGAGGAACACTGAAGCTTTCTTT
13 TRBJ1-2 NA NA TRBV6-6 CASSYSDTYGYTF TGTGCCAGCAGTTACTCGGACACCTATGGCTACACCTTC
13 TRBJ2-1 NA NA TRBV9 CASSPPVRDEQFF TGTGCCAGCAGCCCCCCGGTGCGAGATGAGCAGTTCTTC
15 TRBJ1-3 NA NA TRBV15 CATSFNTVSGNTIYF TGTGCCACCTCGTTCAACACAGTCTCTGGAAACACCATATATTTT
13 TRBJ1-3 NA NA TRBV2 CASRRVSGNTIYF TGTGCCAGCAGGAGGGTCTCTGGAAACACCATATATTTT
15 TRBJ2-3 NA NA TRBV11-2 CASSLYDGRADTQYF TGTGCCAGCAGCTTATACGACGGGCGGGCAGATACGCAGTATTTT